The 9 T cell receptor beta chains listed next were all sequenced from one sample in a study of blood T cell repertoires in COVID-19. Libraries were prepared by immunoSEQ multiplex PCR; TCRdb keeps only in-frame clonotypes and omits some of them. This table holds about 220,000 clones, about 84% found once. The sample comprised peripheral blood. Receptor source: a human donor in a cohort sampled during active COVID-19.

This clone was seen a handful of times. The chain has TRBV27 and TRBJ2-2, with 8 bases aligning to TRBD2. CDR1 and CDR2 (germline): MNHEY, SMNVEV (reference sequence). The junction had 1 base not matched to a gene; V was cut back by 2 bases and J by 5 bases. This CDR3 has 14 residues. CDR3 bases: TGTGCCAGCAGTTTAGAGCGGGAGACCGGGGAGCTGTTTTTT. It encodes CASSLERETGELFF.

V usage is TRBV2 and J usage is TRBJ2-7; a weak D match, TRBD1 (5 bases). This CDR3 has 15 amino acids. CDR1 SNHLY and CDR2 FYNNEI come from the germline V gene. The germline V and J ends were trimmed by 5 bases and 0 bases, with 14 bases remaining between them. The CDR3 sequence is CASSYDRGLSYEQYF. The CDR3 bases are TGTGCCAGCAGTTATGACAGAGGCCTCTCCTACGAGCAGTACTTC.

The rearrangement links TRBV5-1 to TRBJ1-6; a weak D match, TRBD1 (6 bases). This CDR3 region has 14 residues. Between the trimmed V and J ends, which lost 4 bases and 11 bases, there was a span of 16 bases. Germline assignment: CDR1 SGHRS and CDR2 YFSETQ. CDR3 region: CASSPGGQGPPLHF. The DNA for the CDR3 is TGCGCCAGCAGCCCCGGGGGGCAGGGGCCACCCCTCCACTTT.

This chain links TRBV11-2 with TRBJ2-1; 7 nucleotides line up with TRBD1. V shed 0 bases and J 7 bases; nucleotides not matched to a gene: 18. The CDR3 spans 19 residues. CDR1 SGHAT and CDR2 FQNNGV come from the germline V gene. The CDR3 spells CASSLDLLAVRQGRNEQFF. The CDR3 DNA is TGTGCCAGCAGCTTAGATTTGCTAGCCGTCCGACAGGGTCGAAATGAGCAGTTCTTC.

This clone appeared once. V usage is TRBV4-1 and J usage is TRBJ1-5; TRBD1 might be the D (6 bases). CDR3 length: 14 amino acids. Germline CDR1 and CDR2: MGHRA and YSYEKL. Between the trimmed V and J ends, which lost 3 bases and 2 bases, there was a span of 8 bases. The CDR3 is CASSHRQGNQPQHF. The DNA of the CDR3 is TGCGCCAGCAGCCACCGACAGGGCAATCAGCCCCAGCATTTT.

V is TRBV3-1 (or the pseudogene TRBV3-2) and J is TRBJ2-2, with D perhaps TRBD2 (5 bases). Germline values: CDR1 LGHDT, CDR2 YNNKEL (reference sequence). Trimming cost V 0 bases and J 7 bases, with 15 bases left between them. The CDR3 has 16 residues. Written as DNA, the CDR3 is TGTGCCAGCAGCCAAGATCCGGTGTTGGGAGTCGGGGAGCTGTTTTTT. Its translation: CASSQDPVLGVGELFF.

This chain links TRBV7-4 with TRBJ1-5; 9 bases fit TRBD1. The germline V gene has CDR1 SGHVT and CDR2 SQSDAQ. Unmatched junction bases numbered 13, after V lost 2 bases and J lost 2 bases. The CDR3 totals 19 residues. The CDR3 DNA is TGTGCCAGCAGCTTATCCTTCCGGGACAGGGAGTCGGGCAATCAGCCCCAGCATTTT. Protein product: CASSLSFRDRESGNQPQHF.

This sequence joins TRBV11-2 and TRBJ2-3; 10 bases line up with TRBD1. CDR1 and CDR2 from the germline V gene are SGHAT and FQNNGV. The V segment lost 5 bases and the J segment 0 bases; nucleotides outside the gene matches: 11. The CDR3 is made up of 18 amino acids. The CDR3 DNA reads as TGTGCCAGCAGCGCCGGGACAGGGGCTTTGAGGAGCACAGATACGCAGTATTTT. Amino acid sequence: CASSAGTGALRSTDTQYF.

V is TRBV29-1 and J is TRBJ1-1; 7 bases align to TRBD1. The CDR3 contains 14 residues. V shed 4 bases and J 4 bases; nucleotides not matched to a gene: 9. The V gene's germline CDR1 is SQVTM and CDR2 ANQGSEA. The CDR3 reads CSVVRGGASTEAFF. CDR3 nucleotide sequence: TGCAGCGTTGTACGAGGGGGCGCGAGCACTGAAGCTTTCTTT.